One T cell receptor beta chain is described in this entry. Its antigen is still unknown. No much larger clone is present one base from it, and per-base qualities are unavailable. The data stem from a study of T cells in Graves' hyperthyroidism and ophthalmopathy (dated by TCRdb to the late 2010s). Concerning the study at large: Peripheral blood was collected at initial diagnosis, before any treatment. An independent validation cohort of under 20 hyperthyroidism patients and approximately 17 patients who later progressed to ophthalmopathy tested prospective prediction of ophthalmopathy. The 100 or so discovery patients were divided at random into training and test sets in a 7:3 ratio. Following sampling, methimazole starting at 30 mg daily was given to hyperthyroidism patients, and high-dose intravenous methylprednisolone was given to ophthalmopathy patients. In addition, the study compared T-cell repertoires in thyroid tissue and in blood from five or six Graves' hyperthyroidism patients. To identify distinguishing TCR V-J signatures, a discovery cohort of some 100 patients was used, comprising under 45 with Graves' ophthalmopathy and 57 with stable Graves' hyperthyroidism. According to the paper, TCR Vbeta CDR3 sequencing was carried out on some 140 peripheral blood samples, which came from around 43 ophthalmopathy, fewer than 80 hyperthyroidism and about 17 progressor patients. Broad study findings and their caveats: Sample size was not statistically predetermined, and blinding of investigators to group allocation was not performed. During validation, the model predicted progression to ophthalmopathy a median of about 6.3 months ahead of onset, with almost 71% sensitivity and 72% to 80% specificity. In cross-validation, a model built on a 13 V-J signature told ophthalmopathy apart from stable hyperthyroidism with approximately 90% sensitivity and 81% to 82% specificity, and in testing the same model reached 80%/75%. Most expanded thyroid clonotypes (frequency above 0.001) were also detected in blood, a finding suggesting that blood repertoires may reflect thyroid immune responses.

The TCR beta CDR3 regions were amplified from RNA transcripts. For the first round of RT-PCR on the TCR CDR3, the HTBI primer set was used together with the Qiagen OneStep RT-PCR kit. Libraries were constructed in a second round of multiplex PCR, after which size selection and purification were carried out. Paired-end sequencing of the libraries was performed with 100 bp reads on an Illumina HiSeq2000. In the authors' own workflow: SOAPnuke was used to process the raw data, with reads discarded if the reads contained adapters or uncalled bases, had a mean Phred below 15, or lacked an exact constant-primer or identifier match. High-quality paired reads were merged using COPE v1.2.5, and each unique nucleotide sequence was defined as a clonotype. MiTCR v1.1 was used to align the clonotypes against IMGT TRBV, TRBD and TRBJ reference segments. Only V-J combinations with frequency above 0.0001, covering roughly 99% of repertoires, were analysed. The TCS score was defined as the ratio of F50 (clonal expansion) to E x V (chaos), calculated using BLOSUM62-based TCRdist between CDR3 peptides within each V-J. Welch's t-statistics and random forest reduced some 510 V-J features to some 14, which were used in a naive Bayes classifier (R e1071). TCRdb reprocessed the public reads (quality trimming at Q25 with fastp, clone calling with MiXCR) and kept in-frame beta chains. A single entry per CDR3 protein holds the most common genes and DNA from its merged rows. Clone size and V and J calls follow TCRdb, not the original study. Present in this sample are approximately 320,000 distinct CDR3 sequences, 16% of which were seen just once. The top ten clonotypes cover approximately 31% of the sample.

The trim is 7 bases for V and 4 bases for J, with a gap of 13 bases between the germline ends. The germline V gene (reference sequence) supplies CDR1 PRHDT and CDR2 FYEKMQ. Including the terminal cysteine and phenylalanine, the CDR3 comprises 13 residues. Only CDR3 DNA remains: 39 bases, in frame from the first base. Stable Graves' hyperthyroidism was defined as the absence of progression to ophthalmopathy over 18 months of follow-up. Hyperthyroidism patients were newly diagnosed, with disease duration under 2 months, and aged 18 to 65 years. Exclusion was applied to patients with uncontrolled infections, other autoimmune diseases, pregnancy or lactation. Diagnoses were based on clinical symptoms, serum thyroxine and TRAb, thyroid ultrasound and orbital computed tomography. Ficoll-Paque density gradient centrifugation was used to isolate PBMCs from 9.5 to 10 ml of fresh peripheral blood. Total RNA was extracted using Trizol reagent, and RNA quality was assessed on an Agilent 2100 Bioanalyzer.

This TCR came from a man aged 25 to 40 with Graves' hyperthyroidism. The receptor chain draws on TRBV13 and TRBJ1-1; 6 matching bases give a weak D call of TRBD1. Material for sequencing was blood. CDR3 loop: CASTQGGGTEAFF. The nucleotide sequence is TGTGCCAGCACCCAAGGGGGGGGCACTGAAGCTTTCTTT.